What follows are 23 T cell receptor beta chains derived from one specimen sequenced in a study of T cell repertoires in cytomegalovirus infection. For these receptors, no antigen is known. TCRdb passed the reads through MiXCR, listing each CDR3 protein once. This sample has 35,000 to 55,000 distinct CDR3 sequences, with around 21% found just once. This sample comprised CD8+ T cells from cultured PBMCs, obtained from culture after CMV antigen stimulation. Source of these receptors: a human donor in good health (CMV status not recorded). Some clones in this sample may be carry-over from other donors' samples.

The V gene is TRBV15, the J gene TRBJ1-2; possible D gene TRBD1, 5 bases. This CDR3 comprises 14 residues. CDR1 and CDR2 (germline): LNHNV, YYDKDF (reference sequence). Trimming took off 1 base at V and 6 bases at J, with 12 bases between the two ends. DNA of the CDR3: TGTGCCACCAGCAGAGTTGGGGCTGAGGATGGCTACACCTTC. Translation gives CATSRVGAEDGYTF.

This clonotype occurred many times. The CDR3 here is CASSEVAGVADTQYF. Written as DNA, the CDR3 is TGTGCCAGCAGCGAGGTAGCGGGGGTCGCGGATACGCAGTATTTT. The chain is built from TRBV28 and TRBJ2-3; 9 bases line up with TRBD2. The CDR3 spans 15 residues. The germline gives CDR1 MDHEN, CDR2 SYDVKM. The J segment lost 6 bases and the V segment lost 6 bases, leaving 10 bases of the junction unmatched.

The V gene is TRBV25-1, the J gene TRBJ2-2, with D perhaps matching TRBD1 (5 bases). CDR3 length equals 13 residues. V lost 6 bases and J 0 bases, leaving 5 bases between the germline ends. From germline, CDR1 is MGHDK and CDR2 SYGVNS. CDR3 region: CASRDTNTGELFF. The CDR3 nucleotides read TGTGCCAGCAGGGACACGAACACCGGGGAGCTGTTTTTT.

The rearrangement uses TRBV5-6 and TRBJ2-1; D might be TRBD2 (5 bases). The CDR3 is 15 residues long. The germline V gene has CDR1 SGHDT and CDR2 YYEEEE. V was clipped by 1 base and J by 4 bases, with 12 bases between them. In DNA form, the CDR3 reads TGTGCCAGCAGCTTGCAAAGCGGTAGATACAATGAGCAGTTCTTC. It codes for CASSLQSGRYNEQFF. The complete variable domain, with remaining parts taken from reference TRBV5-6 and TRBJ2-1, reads DAGVTQSPTHLIKTRGQQVTLRCSPKSGHDTVSWYQQALGQGPQFIFQYYEEEERQRGNFPDRFSGHQFPNYSSELNVNALLLGDSALYLCASSLQSGRYNEQFFGPGTRLTVL.

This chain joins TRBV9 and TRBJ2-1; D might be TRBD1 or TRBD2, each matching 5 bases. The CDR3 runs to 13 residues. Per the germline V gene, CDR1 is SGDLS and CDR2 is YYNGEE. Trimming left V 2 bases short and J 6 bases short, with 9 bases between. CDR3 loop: CASSVGTVNEQFF. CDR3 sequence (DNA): TGTGCCAGCAGCGTGGGGACGGTCAATGAGCAGTTCTTC.

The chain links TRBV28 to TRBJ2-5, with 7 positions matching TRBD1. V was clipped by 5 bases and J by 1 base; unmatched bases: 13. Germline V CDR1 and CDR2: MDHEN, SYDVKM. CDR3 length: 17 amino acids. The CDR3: CASSRPVGTAVQETQYF. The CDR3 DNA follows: TGTGCCAGCAGTCGCCCCGTAGGGACAGCAGTCCAAGAGACCCAGTACTTC.

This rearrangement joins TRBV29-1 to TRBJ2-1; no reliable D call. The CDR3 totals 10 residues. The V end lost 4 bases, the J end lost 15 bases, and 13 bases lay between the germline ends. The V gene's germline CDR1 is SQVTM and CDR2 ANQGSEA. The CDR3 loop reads CSVGSRVLFF. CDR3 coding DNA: TGCAGCGTTGGATCTCGTGTTTTGTTCTTC.

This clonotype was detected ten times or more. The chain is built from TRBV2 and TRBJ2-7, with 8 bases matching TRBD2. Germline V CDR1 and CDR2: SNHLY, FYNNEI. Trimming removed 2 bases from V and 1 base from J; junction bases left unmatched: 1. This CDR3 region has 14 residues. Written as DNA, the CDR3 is TGTGCCAGCAGTGAAACTAGCGGTTCCTACGAGCAGTACTTC. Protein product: CASSETSGSYEQYF.

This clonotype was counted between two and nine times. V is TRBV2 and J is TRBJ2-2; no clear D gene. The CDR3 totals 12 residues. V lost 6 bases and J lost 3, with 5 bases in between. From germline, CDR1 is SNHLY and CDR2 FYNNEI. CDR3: CASREYTGELFF. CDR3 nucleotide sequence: TGTGCCAGCAGGGAATACACCGGGGAGCTGTTTTTT.

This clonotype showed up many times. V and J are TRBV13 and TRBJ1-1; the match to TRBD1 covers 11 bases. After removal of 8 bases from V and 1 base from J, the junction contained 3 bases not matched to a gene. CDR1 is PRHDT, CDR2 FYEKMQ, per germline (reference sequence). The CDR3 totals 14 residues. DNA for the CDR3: TGTGCCAGCCGGACAGGGGGCGCGAACACTGAAGCTTTCTTT. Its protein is CASRTGGANTEAFF.

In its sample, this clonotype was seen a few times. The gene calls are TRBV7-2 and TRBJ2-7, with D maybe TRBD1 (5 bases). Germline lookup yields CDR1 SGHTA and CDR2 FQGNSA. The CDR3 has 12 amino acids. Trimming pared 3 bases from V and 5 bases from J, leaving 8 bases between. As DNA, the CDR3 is TGTGCCAGCAGCTTTAGGGGCCACGAGCAGTACTTC. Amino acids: CASSFRGHEQYF.

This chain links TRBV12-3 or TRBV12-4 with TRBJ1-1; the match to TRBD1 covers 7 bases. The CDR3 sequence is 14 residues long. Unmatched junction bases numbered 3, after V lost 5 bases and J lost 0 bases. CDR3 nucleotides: TGTGCCAGCAGTGGGGACAGAATGAACACTGAAGCTTTCTTT. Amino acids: CASSGDRMNTEAFF.

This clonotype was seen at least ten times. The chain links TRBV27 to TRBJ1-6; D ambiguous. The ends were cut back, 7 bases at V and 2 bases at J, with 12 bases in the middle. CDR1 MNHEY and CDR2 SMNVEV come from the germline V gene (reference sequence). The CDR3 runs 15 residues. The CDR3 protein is CASKYGQTYNSPLHF. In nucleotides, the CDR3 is TGTGCCAGCAAGTACGGGCAGACCTATAATTCACCCCTCCACTTT.

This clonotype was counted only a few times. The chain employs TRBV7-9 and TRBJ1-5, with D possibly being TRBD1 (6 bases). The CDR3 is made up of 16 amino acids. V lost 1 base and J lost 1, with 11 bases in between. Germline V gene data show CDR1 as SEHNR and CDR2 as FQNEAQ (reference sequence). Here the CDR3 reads CASSLEKGESNQPQHF. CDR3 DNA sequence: TGTGCCAGCAGCTTAGAAAAGGGGGAAAGCAATCAGCCCCAGCATTTT.

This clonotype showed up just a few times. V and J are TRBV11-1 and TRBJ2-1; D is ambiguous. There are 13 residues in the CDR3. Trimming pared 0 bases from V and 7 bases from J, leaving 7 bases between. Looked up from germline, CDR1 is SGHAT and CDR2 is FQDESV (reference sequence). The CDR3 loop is CASSLAKGNEQFF. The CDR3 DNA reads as TGTGCCAGCAGCTTAGCGAAAGGGAATGAGCAGTTCTTC.

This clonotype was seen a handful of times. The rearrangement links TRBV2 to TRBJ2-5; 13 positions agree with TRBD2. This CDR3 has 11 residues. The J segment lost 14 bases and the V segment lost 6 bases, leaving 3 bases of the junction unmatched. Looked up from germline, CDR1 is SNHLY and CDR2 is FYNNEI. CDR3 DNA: TGTGCCAGCAGGGGACTAGCGGGACCCTACTTC. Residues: CASRGLAGPYF. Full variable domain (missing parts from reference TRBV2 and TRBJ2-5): EPEVTQTPSHQVTQMGQEVILRCVPISNHLYFYWYRQILGQKVEFLVSFYNNEISEKSEIFDDQFSVERPDGSNFTLKIRSTKLEDSAMYFCASRGLAGPYFGPGTRLLVL.

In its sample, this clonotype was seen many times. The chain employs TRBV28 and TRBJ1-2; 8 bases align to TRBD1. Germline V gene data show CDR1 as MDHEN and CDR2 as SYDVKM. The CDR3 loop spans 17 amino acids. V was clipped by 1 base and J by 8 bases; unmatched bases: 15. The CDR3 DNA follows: TGTGCCAGCAGTTTATCTGGGACAGGTGCCATTATGGGAGGCTACACCTTC. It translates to CASSLSGTGAIMGGYTF.

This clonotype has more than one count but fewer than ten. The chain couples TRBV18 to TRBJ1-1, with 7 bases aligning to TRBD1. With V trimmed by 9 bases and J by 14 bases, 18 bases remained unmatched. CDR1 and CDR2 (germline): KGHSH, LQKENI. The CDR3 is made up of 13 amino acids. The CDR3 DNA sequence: TGTGCCAGTTATCGACAGGGCGTACGGGGGGTGTTCTTT. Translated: CASYRQGVRGVFF. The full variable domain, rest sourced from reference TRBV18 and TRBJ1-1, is NAGVMQNPRHLVRRRGQEARLRCSPMKGHSHVYWYRQLPEEGLKFMVYLQKENIIDESGMPKERFSAEFPKEGPSILRIQQVVRGDSAAYFCASYRQGVRGVFFGQGTRLTVV.

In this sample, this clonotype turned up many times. The CDR3 protein is CAWRERYSGNTIYF. The DNA of the CDR3 is TGTGCCTGGAGGGAGCGTTACTCTGGAAACACCATATATTTT. The chain joins TRBV30 to TRBJ1-3; D is uncertain. This CDR3 is 14 amino acids long. Germline CDR1 is GTSNPN and CDR2 is SVGIG (reference sequence). Trimming removed 3 bases at V and 0 bases at J, with 9 bases between.

The CDR3 nucleotides read TGTGCCAGCAGCTTAGCGGGGACTGAAGCTTTCTTT. Translating gives CASSLAGTEAFF. The rearrangement links TRBV7-9 to TRBJ1-1; D is undetermined. Trimming took off 0 bases at V and 5 bases at J, with 4 bases between the two ends. Germline CDR1 and CDR2: SEHNR and FQNEAQ (reference sequence). CDR3 length equals 12 residues. Complete variable domain (other parts from reference TRBV7-9 and TRBJ1-1): DTGVSQNPRHKITKRGQNVTFRCDPISEHNRLYWYRQTLGQGPEFLTYFQNEAQLEKSRLLSDRFSAERPKGSFSTLEIQRTEQGDSAMYLCASSLAGTEAFFGQGTRLTVV.

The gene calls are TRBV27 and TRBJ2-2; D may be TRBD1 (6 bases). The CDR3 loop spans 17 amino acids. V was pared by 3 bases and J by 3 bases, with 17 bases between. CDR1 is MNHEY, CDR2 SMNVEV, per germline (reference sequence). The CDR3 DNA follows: TGTGCCAGCAGTTTTAGCTCCCCGACAGGTTACACCGGGGAGCTGTTTTTT. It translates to CASSFSSPTGYTGELFF.

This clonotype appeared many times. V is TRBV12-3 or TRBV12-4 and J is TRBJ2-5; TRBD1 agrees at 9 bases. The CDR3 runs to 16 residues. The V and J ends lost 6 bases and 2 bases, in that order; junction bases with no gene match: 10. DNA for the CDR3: TGTGCCAGCAGATATACAGGGGGCGCGGGGCAAGAGACCCAGTACTTC. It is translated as CASRYTGGAGQETQYF.

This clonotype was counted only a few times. This CDR3 is CAIRGAGTRGDEAFF. The DNA for the CDR3 is TGTGCCATCAGGGGGGCCGGCACTCGGGGTGATGAAGCTTTCTTT. The genes are TRBV10-3 and TRBJ1-1; D possibly corresponds to TRBD1 (6 bases). The V gene's germline CDR1 is ENHRY and CDR2 SYGVKD. CDR3 length: 15 amino acids. V lost 6 bases to trimming and J lost 7 bases, with 21 bases between them.